This T cell receptor beta chain stems from a study of blood T cell repertoires in COVID-19. In germline, CDR1 is SGHDN, CDR2 FVKESK. Losses at the gene ends were 4 bases for V and 7 bases for J; bases not matched to a gene: 6. The CDR3 is 15 amino acids. The data were produced by immunoSEQ multiplex PCR, yet TCRdb's version contains in-frame clones alone and is incomplete. Seen here are around 190,000 clones, around 76% observed once, and the top ten hold about a sixth. The receptor comes from a woman in her 50s with acute COVID-19. This sequence joins TRBV14 and TRBJ1-6; TRBD1 agrees at 8 bases. The sequenced sample was PBMCs or T cells enriched from blood (not recorded which). In DNA form, the CDR3 reads TGTGCCAGCAGCCGCTTACAGGGGGAAAATTCACCCCTCCACTTT. It specifies CASSRLQGENSPLHF. The whole variable domain, remainder taken from reference TRBV14 and TRBJ1-6, is EAGVTQFPSHSVIEKGQTVTLRCDPISGHDNLYWYRRVMGKEIKFLLHFVKESKQDESGMPNNRFLAERTGGTYSTLKVQPAELEDSGVYFCASSRLQGENSPLHFGNGTRLTVT.